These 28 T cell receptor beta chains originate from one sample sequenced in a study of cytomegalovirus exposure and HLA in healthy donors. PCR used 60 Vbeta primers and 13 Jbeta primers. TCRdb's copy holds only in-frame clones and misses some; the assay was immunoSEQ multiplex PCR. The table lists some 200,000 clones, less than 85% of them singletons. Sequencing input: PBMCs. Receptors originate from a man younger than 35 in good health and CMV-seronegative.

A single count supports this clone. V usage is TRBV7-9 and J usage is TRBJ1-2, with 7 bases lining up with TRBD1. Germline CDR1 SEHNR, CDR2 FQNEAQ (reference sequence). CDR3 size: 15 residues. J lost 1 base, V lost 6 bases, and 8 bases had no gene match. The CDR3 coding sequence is TGTGCCAGCAGACGAACCGGGACAGTTAACTATGGCTACACCTTC. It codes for CASRRTGTVNYGYTF.

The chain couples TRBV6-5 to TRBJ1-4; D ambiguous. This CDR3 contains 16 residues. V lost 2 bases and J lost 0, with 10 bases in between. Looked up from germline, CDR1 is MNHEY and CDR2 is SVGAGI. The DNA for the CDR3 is TGTGCCAGCAGTTACCGCACAGTAGCAACTAATGAAAAACTGTTTTTT. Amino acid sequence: CASSYRTVATNEKLFF.

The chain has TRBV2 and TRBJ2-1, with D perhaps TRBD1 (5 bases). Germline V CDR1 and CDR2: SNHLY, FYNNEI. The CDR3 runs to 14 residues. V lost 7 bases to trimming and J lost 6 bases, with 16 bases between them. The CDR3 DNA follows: TGTGCCAGCACAATGGACACCGGCCCCAATGAGCAGTTCTTC. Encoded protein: CASTMDTGPNEQFF.

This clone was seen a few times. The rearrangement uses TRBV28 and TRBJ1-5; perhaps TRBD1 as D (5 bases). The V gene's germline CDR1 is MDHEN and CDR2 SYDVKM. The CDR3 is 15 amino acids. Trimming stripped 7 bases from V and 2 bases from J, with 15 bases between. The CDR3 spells CASIGGTGGNQPQHF. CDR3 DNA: TGTGCCAGCATTGGGGGGACGGGGGGCAATCAGCCCCAGCATTTT.

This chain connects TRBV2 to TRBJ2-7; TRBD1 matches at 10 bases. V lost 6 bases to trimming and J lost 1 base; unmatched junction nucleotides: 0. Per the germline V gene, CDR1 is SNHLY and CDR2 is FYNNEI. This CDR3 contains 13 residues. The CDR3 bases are TGTGCCAGCAGGGGACAGGGGTCCTACGAGCAGTACTTC. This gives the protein CASRGQGSYEQYF.

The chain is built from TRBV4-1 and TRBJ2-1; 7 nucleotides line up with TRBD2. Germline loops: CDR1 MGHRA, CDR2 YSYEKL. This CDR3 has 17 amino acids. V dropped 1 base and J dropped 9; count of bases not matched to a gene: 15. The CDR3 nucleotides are TGCGCCAGCAGCCAAGGGCCCCCGGGAGGTGCGGGTACTGAGCAGTTCTTC. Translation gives CASSQGPPGGAGTEQFF.

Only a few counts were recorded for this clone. CDR3 in DNA: TGTGCCAGCAGCTTATGGCCGAACTATGGCTACACCTTC. As protein: CASSLWPNYGYTF. The gene calls are TRBV7-9 and TRBJ1-2; the D is unclear. The CDR3 has 13 amino acids. In germline, CDR1 is SEHNR, CDR2 FQNEAQ (reference sequence). The V and J ends lost 2 bases and 2 bases respectively, with 6 bases between them. Looking up the rest from reference TRBV7-9 and TRBJ1-2 gives the full variable domain: DTGVSQNPRHKITKRGQNVTFRCDPISEHNRLYWYRQTLGQGPEFLTYFQNEAQLEKSRLLSDRFSAERPKGSFSTLEIQRTEQGDSAMYLCASSLWPNYGYTFGSGTRLTVV.

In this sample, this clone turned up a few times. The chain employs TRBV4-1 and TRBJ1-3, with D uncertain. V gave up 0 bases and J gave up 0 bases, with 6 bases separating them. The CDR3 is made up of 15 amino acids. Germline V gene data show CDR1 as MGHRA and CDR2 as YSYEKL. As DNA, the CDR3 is TGCGCCAGCAGCCAAGACCCAGGCTCTGGAAACACCATATATTTT. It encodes CASSQDPGSGNTIYF.

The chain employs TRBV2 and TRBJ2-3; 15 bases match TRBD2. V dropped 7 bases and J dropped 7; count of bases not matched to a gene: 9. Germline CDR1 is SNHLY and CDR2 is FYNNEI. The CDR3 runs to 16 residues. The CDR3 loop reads CASKRTSGRAKNTQYF. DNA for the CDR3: TGTGCCAGCAAACGGACTAGCGGGAGGGCCAAAAATACGCAGTATTTT. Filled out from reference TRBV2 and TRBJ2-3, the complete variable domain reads EPEVTQTPSHQVTQMGQEVILRCVPISNHLYFYWYRQILGQKVEFLVSFYNNEISEKSEIFDDQFSVERPDGSNFTLKIRSTKLEDSAMYFCASKRTSGRAKNTQYFGPGTRLTVL.

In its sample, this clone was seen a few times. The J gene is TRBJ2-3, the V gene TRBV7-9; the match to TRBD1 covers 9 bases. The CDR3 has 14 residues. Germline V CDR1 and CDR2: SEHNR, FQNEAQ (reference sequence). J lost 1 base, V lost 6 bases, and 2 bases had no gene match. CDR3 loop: CASRRTGGTDTQYF. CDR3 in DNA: TGTGCCAGCAGGCGGACAGGGGGCACAGATACGCAGTATTTT.

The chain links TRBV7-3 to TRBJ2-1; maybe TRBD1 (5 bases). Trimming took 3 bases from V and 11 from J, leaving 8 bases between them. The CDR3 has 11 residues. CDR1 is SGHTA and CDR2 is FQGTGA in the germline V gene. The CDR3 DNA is TGTGCCAGCAGCTTCTCAGGGAAGCAGTTCTTC. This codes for CASSFSGKQFF.

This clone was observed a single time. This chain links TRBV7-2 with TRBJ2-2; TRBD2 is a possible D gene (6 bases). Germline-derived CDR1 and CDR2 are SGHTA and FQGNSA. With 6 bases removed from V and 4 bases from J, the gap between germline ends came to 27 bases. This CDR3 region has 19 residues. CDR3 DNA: TGTGCCAGCAGGCAAAGGGGCCTAGCAGGAGGGCGGGCCACCGGGGAGCTGTTTTTT. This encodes CASRQRGLAGGRATGELFF.

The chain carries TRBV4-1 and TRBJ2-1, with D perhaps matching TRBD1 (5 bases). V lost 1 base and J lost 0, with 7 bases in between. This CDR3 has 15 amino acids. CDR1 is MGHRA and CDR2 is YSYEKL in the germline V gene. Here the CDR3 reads CASSQVQGSYNEQFF. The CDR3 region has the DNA TGCGCCAGCAGCCAAGTCCAGGGCTCCTACAATGAGCAGTTCTTC.

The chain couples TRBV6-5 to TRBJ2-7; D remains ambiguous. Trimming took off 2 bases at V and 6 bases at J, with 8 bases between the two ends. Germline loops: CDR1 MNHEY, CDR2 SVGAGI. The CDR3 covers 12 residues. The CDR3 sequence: CASSYPLSEQYF. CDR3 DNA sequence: TGTGCCAGCAGTTACCCCCTCAGCGAGCAGTACTTC.

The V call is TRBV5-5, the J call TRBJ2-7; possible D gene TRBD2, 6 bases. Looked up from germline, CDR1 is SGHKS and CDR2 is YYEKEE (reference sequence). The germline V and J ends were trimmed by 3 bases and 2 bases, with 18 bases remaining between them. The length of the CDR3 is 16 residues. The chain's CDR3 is CASSYAGGVVAYEQYF. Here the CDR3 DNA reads TGTGCCAGCAGCTATGCCGGCGGGGTAGTGGCCTACGAGCAGTACTTC.

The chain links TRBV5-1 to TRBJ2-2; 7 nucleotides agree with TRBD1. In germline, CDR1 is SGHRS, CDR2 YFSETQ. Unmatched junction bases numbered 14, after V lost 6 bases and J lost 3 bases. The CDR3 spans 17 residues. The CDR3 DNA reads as TGCGCCAGCAAAAAAACACAGGGGAACCTACACACCGGGGAGCTGTTTTTT. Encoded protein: CASKKTQGNLHTGELFF.

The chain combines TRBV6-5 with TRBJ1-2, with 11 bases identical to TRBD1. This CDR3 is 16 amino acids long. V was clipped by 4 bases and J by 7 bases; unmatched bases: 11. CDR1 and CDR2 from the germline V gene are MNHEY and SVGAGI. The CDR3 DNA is TGTGCCAGCAGTTTCCTTTCTGGGACAGGGGGTTTTGGCTACACCTTC. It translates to CASSFLSGTGGFGYTF.

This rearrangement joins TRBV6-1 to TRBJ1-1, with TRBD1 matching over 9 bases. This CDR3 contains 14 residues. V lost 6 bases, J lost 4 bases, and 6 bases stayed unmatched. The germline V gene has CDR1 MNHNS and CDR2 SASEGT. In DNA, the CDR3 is TGTGCCAGCAGGATACAGGGGGCGGGCACTGAAGCTTTCTTT. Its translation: CASRIQGAGTEAFF.

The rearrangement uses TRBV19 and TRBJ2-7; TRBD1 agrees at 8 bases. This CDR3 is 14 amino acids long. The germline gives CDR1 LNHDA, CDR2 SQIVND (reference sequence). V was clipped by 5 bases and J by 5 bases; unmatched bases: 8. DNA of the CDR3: TGTGCCAGTAGTTTTAGGACAGGGAGCCACGAGCAGTACTTC. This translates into CASSFRTGSHEQYF.

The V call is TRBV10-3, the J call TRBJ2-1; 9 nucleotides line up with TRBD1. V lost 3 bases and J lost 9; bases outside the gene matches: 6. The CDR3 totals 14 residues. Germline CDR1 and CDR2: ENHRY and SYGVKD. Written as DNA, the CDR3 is TGTGCCATCAGTGACGGGACAGGGACCACTGAGCAGTTCTTC. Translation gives CAISDGTGTTEQFF.

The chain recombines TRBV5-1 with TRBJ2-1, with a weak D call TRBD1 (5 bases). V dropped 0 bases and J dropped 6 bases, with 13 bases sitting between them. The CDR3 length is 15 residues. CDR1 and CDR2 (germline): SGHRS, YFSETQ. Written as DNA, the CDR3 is TGCGCCAGCAGCTTGGAAGCAGGGTCTAGCAATGAGCAGTTCTTC. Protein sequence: CASSLEAGSSNEQFF.

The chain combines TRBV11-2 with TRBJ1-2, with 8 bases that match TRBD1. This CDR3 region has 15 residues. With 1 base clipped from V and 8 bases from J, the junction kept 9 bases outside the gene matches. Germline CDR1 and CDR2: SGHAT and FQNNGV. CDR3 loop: CASSLVPGGLMGYTF. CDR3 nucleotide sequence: TGTGCCAGCAGCTTAGTCCCAGGGGGCTTGATGGGCTACACCTTC.

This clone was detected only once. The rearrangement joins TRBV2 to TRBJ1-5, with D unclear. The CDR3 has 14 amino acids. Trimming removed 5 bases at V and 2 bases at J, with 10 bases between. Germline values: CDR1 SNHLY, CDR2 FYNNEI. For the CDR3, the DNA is TGTGCCAGCAGTCGAGGCGGAGGCAATCAGCCCCAGCATTTT. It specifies CASSRGGGNQPQHF. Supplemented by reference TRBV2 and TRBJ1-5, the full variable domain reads EPEVTQTPSHQVTQMGQEVILRCVPISNHLYFYWYRQILGQKVEFLVSFYNNEISEKSEIFDDQFSVERPDGSNFTLKIRSTKLEDSAMYFCASSRGGGNQPQHFGDGTRLSIL.

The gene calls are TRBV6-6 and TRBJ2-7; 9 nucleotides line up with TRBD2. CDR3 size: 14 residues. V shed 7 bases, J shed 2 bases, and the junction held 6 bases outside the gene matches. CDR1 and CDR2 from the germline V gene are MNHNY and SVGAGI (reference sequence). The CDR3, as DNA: TGTGCCAGCACCACTAGCGGGTCGACCTACGAGCAGTACTTC. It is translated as CASTTSGSTYEQYF.

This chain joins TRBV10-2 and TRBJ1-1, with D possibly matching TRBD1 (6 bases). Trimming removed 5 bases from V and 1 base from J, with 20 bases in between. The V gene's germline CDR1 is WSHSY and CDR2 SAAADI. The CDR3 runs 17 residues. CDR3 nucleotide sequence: TGCGCCAGCAGTTTTTTTACTCCGGGACACCCGAACACTGAAGCTTTCTTT. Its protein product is CASSFFTPGHPNTEAFF.

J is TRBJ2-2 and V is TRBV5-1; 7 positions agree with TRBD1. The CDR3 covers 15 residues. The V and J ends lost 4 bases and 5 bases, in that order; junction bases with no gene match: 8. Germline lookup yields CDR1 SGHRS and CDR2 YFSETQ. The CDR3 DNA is TGCGCCAGCAGCCTTACACCGACAGGGACCGGGGAGCTGTTTTTT. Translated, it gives CASSLTPTGTGELFF. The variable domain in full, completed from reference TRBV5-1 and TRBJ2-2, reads KAGVTQTPRYLIKTRGQQVTLSCSPISGHRSVSWYQQTPGQGLQFLFEYFSETQRNKGNFPGRFSGRQFSNSRSEMNVSTLELGDSALYLCASSLTPTGTGELFFGEGSRLTVL.

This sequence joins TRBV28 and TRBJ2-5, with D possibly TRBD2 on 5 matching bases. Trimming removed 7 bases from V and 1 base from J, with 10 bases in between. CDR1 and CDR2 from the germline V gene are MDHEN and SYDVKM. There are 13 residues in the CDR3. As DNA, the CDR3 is TGTGCCAGCAAACCCAGCGGCCAAGAGACCCAGTACTTC. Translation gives CASKPSGQETQYF.

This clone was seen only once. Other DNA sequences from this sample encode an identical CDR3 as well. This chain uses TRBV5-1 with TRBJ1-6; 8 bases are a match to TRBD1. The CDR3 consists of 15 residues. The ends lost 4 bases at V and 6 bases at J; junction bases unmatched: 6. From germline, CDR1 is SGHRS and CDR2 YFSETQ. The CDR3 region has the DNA TGCGCCAGCAGCGCCCGGACAGGGCGTAATTCACCCCTCCACTTT. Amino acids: CASSARTGRNSPLHF.